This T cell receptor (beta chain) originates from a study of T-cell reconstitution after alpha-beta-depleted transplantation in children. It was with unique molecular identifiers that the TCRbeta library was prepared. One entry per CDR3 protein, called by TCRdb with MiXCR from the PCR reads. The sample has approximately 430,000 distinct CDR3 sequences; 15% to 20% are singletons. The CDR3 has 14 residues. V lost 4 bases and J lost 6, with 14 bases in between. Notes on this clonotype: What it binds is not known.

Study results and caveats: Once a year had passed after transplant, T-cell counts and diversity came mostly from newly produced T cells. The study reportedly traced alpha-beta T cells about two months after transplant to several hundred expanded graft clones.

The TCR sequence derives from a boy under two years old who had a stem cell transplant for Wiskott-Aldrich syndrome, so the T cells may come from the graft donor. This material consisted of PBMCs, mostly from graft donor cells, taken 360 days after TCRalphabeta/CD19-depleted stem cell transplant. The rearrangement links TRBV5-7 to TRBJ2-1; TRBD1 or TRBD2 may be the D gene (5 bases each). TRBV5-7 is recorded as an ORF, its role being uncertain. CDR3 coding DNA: TGTGCCAGCAGCCAGGACGGTGGGGGCAATGAGCAGTTCTTC. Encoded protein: CASSQDGGGNEQFF.